The clone carrying this T cell receptor beta chain was observed a handful of times. This CDR3 is built from 15 residues. Between the trimmed V and J ends, which lost 3 bases and 0 bases, there was a span of 8 bases. Germline loops: CDR1 KGHSH, CDR2 LQKENI. The TCRbeta library was prepared with unique molecular identifiers. TCRdb re-analysed the PCR reads in MiXCR, keeping a single row per CDR3 protein. Here the sample spans approximately 520,000 distinct CDR3 sequences, around a third being singletons. This sample is part of a study of T-cell reconstitution after alpha-beta-depleted transplantation in children.

This sample comprised PBMCs from the stem cell graft donor, obtained from the stem cell graft. The chain couples TRBV18 to TRBJ2-2; D gene ambiguous. This TCR came from a human donor who donated a stem cell graft to a child with aplastic anemia. In DNA form, the CDR3 reads TGTGCCAGCTCACCGCAGGCTACGAACACCGGGGAGCTGTTTTTT. Translated, it gives CASSPQATNTGELFF.